The rows below give T cell receptor beta chains drawn from one sample of a study of cytomegalovirus exposure and HLA in healthy donors. This table comes from immunoSEQ multiplex PCR, and its TCRdb copy is limited to in-frame clones, with some not included. In the table there are 85,000 to 100,000 clones, 70% to 80% of which are singletons. The sample comprised PBMCs. The receptors were sampled from a male donor in good health and CMV-seropositive. CDR3s include the opening cysteine and the closing phenylalanine or tryptophan. The D gene is left open where the match is weak. Clone size appears in some rows only: once, few, many, or a class for an expanded clone.

D | size | J | V | CDR3 | DNA
. | . | TRBJ1-1 | TRBV7-8 | CASSSDTMPAFF | TGTGCCAGCAGCTCGGACACGATGCCTGCTTTCTTT
. | . | TRBJ1-3 | TRBV13 | CASSPPEGNTIYF | TGTGCCAGCAGCCCCCCCGAGGGAAACACCATATATTTT
. | . | TRBJ1-2 | TRBV6-5 | CASSYGRAIYGYTF | TGTGCCAGCAGTTACGGCAGGGCTATCTATGGCTACACCTTC
. | . | TRBJ1-5 | TRBV27 | CASSSSYSNQPQHF | TGTGCCAGCAGCTCTTCTTATAGCAATCAGCCCCAGCATTTT
TRBD2 | . | TRBJ2-1 | TRBV4-3 | CASSQDPTSGGAGQFF | TGCGCCAGCAGCCAAGATCCGACTAGCGGGGGCGCTGGGCAGTTCTTC
. | once | TRBJ2-2 | TRBV5-6 | CASSYGTLGGELFF | TGTGCCAGCAGCTATGGGACATTAGGCGGGGAGCTGTTTTTT
TRBD1 | . | TRBJ1-5 | TRBV10-3 | CAIKDRENQPQHF | TGTGCCATCAAAGACAGGGAGAATCAGCCCCAGCATTTT
. | . | TRBJ1-5 | TRBV19 | CASSSGRRGNQPQHF | TGTGCCAGTAGTAGTGGGAGAAGGGGCAATCAGCCCCAGCATTTT
. | once | TRBJ1-5 | TRBV30 | CAWTRGNQPQHF | TGTGCCTGGACACGGGGGAATCAGCCCCAGCATTTT
TRBD1 | . | TRBJ1-2 | TRBV4-2 | CASSQGEGQDYGYTF | TGTGCCAGCAGCCAAGGGGAAGGACAGGACTATGGCTACACCTTC
TRBD1 | . | TRBJ1-1 | TRBV19 | CASSTWTGVNTEAFF | TGTGCCAGTAGTACCTGGACAGGGGTTAACACTGAAGCTTTCTTT
TRBD2 | . | TRBJ2-5 | TRBV9 | CASSDPWTSGGRSYQETQYF | TGTGCCAGCAGCGACCCATGGACTAGCGGGGGGCGGTCGTACCAAGAGACCCAGTACTTC